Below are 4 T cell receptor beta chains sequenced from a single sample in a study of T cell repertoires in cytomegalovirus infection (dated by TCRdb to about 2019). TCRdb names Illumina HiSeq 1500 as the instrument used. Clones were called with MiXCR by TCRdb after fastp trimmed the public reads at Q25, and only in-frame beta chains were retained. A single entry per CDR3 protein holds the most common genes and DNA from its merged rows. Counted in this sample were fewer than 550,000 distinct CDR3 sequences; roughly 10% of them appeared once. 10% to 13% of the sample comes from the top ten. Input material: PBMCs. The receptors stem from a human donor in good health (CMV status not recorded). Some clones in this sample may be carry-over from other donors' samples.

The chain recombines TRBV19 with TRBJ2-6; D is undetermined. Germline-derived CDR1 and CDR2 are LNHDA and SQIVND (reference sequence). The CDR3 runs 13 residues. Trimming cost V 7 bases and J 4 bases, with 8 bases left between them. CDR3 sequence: CASTTTGANVLTF. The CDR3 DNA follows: TGTGCCAGTACTACCACCGGGGCCAACGTCCTGACTTTC. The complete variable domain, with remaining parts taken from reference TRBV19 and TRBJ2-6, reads DGGITQSPKYLFRKEGQNVTLSCEQNLNHDAMYWYRQDPGQGLRLIYYSQIVNDFQKGDIAEGYSVSREKKESFPLTVTSAQKNPTAFYLCASTTTGANVLTFGAGSRLTVL.

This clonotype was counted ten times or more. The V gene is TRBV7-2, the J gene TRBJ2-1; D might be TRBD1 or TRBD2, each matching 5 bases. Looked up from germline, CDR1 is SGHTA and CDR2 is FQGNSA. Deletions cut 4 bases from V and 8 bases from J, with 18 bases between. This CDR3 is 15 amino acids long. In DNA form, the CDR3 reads TGTGCCAGCAGCTCCGGGACCCCTAAGACAGATGAGCAGTTCTTC. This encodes CASSSGTPKTDEQFF.

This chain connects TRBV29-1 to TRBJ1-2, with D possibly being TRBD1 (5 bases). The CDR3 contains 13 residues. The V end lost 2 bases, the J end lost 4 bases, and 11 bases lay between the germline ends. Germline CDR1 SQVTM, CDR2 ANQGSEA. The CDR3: CSVEYQGGYGYTF. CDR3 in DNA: TGCAGCGTTGAATACCAGGGCGGCTATGGCTACACCTTC.

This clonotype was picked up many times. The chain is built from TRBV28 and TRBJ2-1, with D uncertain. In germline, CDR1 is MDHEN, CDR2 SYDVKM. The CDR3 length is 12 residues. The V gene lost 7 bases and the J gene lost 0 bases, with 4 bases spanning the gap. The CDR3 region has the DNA TGTGCCAGCATGAACTCCTACAATGAGCAGTTCTTC. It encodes CASMNSYNEQFF.